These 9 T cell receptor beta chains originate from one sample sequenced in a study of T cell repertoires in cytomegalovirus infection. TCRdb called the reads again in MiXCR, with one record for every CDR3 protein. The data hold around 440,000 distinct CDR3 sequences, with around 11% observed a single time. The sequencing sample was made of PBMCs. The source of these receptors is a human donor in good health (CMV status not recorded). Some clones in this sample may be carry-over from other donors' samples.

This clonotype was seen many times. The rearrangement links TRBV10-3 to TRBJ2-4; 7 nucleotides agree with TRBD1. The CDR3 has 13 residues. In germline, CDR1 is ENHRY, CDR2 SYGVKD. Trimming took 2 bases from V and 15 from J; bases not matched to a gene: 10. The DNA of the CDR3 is TGTGCCATCAGTGAGCCGACAGGGCCTCGGCTGTACTTC. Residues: CAISEPTGPRLYF.

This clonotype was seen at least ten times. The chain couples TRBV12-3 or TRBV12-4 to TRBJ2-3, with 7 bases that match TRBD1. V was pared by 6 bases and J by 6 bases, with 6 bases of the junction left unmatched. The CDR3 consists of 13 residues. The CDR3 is CASSDRDRDTQYF. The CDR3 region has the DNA TGTGCCAGCAGCGACAGGGATAGGGATACGCAGTATTTT.

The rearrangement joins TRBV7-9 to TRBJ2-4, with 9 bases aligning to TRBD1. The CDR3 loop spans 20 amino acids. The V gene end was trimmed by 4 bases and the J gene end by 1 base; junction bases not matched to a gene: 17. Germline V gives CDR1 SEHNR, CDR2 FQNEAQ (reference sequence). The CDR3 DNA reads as TGTGCCAGCAGCTCAGTAGGTGGGACAGGGCCCCGAGGCGCCAAAAACATTCAGTACTTC. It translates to CASSSVGGTGPRGAKNIQYF.

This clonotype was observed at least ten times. The CDR3 coding sequence is TGTGCCAGCAGTTCATGGGCTACTAACTATGGCTACACCTTC. Translated: CASSSWATNYGYTF. V is TRBV28 and J is TRBJ1-2; D uncertain. Trimming removed 4 bases at V and 0 bases at J, with 9 bases between. CDR3 size: 14 residues. Germline V gene lookup returns CDR1 MDHEN and CDR2 SYDVKM.

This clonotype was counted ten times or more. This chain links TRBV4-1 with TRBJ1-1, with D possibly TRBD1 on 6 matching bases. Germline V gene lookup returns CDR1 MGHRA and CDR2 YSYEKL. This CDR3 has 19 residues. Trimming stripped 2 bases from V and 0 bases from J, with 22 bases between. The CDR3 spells CASSQQAGTDRGLNTEAFF. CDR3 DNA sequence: TGCGCCAGCAGCCAACAGGCGGGGACGGACAGAGGATTGAACACTGAAGCTTTCTTT.

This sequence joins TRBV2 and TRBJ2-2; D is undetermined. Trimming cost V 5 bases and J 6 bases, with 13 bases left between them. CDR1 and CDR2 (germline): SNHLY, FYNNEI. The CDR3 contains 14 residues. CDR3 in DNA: TGTGCCAGCAGTCTAACATCATTAGCCGGGGAGCTGTTTTTT. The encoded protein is CASSLTSLAGELFF.

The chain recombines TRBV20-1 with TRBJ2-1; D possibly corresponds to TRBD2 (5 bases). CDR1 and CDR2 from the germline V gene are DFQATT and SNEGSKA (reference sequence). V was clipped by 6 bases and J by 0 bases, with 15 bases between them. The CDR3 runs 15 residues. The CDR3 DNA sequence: TGCAGTGCCCTGGACTTTCAGAGCTCCTACAATGAGCAGTTCTTC. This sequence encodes CSALDFQSSYNEQFF.

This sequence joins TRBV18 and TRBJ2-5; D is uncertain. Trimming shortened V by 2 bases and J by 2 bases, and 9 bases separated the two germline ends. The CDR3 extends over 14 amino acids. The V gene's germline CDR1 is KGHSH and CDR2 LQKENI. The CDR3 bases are TGTGCCAGCTCACCAGGGGTCGGACAAGAGACCCAGTACTTC. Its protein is CASSPGVGQETQYF. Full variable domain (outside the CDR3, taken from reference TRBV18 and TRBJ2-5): NAGVMQNPRHLVRRRGQEARLRCSPMKGHSHVYWYRQLPEEGLKFMVYLQKENIIDESGMPKERFSAEFPKEGPSILRIQQVVRGDSAAYFCASSPGVGQETQYFGPGTRLLVL.

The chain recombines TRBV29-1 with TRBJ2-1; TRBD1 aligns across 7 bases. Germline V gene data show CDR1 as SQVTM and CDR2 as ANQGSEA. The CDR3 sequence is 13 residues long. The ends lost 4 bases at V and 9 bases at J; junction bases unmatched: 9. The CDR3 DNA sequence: TGCAGCGTTGCCGAGGGCAGGGGGTTTGAGCAGTTCTTC. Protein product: CSVAEGRGFEQFF.